This TCR beta chain was captured in a study of cytomegalovirus exposure and HLA in healthy donors. Background on the study: Samples from HLA-typed donors yielded around 79 million unique TCRs in an early data release.

CDR1 SGHTA and CDR2 FQGNSA come from the germline V gene. This CDR3 contains 16 residues. Between the trimmed V and J ends, which lost 2 bases and 10 bases, there was a span of 21 bases. To note about this clone: Its specificity is unknown.

Notes on the study in general: Indistinguishability led to the exclusion of some V segments, TRBV6-2 and TRBV6-3 included. Listed as cytomegalovirus-associated were 164 TCR beta chains. Apparent HLA restriction characterized most CMV-associated TCR beta chains in a later analysis.

Vbeta (60) and Jbeta (13) primers were used in the PCR. Here immunoSEQ multiplex PCR was the method, and the copy in TCRdb shows in-frame clones only, minus some. Here the sample spans approximately 80,000 clones, around 80% being singletons. This TCR was sampled from a male donor in good health and CMV-seropositive. The sequenced sample was PBMCs. The chain combines TRBV7-2 with TRBJ1-3, with D possibly TRBD1 on 5 matching bases. The CDR3 DNA is TGTGCCAGCAGCTTACCGATGAAGTTTTCCGGGGGAACCATATATTTT. This encodes CASSLPMKFSGGTIYF.